The clone carrying this T cell receptor (beta chain) was observed a handful of times. TCRdb re-called the RT-PCR reads with MiXCR, one entry per CDR3 protein. The sample contains about 680,000 distinct CDR3 sequences, 12% to 15% of which appear only once. The CDR3 totals 13 residues. Germline loops: CDR1 SGHRS, CDR2 YFSETQ. The V end lost 0 bases, the J end lost 5 bases, and 5 bases lay between the germline ends. V and J are TRBV5-1 and TRBJ2-2; no reliable D call. The sequencing sample was made of memory CD4+ T cells from blood. This TCR was sampled from a female donor in good health, serving as a healthy control. The CDR3 sequence is CASSLEETGELFF. CDR3 DNA: TGCGCCAGCAGCTTGGAGGAGACCGGGGAGCTGTTTTTT.